This T cell receptor beta chain was observed in a study of blood T cells in healthy people across ages. After removal of 2 bases from V and 2 bases from J, the junction contained 7 bases not matched to a gene. Germline assignment: CDR1 MNHEY and CDR2 SMNVEV (reference sequence). There are 16 residues in the CDR3. Findings of the study overall: Underestimates were what the diversity estimates from one million T cells were considered to be. Since the PBMCs were unsorted, naive and antigen-experienced cells could not be conclusively compared.

A second PCR, run for roughly 7 to 12 cycles, used a sample-barcoded 5' primer plus a J-beta primer mix. Every molecule of cDNA carried a tag from a template-switch adaptor with 12 random nucleotides. Sequencing of every sample gave 3 million or more CDR3-containing paired-end reads. TCRdb analysed the 5' RACE reads with MiXCR anew, one entry per CDR3 protein. The sample lists about 780,000 distinct CDR3 sequences; 46% were seen once. A word on this clonotype: Its antigen is currently unknown.

The chain uses TRBV27 and TRBJ2-3; 7 bases map to TRBD2. The receptor was isolated from a man older than 75 in good health. Sequenced: blood. CDR3 DNA sequence: TGTGCCAGCAGTTTAAGGCGGGAGCCTCCCACAGATACGCAGTATTTT. Translated, it gives CASSLRREPPTDTQYF.